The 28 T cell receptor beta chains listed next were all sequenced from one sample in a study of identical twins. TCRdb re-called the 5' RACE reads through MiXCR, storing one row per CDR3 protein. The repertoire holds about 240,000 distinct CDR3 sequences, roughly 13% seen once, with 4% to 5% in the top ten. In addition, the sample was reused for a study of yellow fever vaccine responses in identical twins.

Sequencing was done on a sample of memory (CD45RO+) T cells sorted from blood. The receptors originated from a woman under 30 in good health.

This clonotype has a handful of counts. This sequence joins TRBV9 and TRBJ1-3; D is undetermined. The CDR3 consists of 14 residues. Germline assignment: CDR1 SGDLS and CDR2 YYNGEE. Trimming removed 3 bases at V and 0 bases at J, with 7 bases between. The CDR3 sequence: CASSGGYSGNTIYF. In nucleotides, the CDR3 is TGTGCCAGCAGCGGGGGTTACTCTGGAAACACCATATATTTT. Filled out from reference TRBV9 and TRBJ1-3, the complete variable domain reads DSGVTQTPKHLITATGQRVTLRCSPRSGDLSVYWYQQSLDQGLQFLIQYYNGEERAKGNILERFSAQQFPDLHSELNLSSLELGDSALYFCASSGGYSGNTIYFGEGSWLTVV.

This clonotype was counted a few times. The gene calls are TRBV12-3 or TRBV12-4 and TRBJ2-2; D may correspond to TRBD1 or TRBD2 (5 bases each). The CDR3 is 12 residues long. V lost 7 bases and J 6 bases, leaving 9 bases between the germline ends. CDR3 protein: CASTMGAGELFF. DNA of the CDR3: TGTGCCAGCACGATGGGGGCCGGGGAGCTGTTTTTT.

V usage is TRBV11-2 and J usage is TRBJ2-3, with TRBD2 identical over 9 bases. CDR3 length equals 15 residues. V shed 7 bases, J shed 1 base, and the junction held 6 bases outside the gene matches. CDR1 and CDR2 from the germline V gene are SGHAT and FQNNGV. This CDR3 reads CASKVKRGGTDTQYF. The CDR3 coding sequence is TGTGCCAGCAAGGTTAAGCGGGGGGGCACAGATACGCAGTATTTT.

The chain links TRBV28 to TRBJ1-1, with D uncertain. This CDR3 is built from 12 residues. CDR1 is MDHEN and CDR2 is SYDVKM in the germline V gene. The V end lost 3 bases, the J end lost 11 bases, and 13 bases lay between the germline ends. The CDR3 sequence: CASSFNYPGAFF. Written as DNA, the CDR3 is TGTGCCAGCAGTTTCAACTACCCGGGCGCTTTCTTT.

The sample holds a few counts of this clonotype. The CDR3 nucleotides read TGTGCCAGCAGCTGGGAGACCCAGTACTTC. Amino acid sequence: CASSWETQYF. The chain joins TRBV5-8 to TRBJ2-5; D remains unclear. The CDR3 runs to 10 residues. V lost 3 bases, J lost 5 bases, and 2 bases lay in between. The V gene's germline CDR1 is SGHTS and CDR2 YDEGEE.

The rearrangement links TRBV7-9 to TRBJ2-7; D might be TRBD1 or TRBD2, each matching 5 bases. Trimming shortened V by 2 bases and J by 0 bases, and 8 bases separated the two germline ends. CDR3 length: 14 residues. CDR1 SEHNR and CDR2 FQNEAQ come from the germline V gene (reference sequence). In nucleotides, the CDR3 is TGTGCCAGCAGCTTACCAGGGAGCTCCTACGAGCAGTACTTC. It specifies CASSLPGSSYEQYF.

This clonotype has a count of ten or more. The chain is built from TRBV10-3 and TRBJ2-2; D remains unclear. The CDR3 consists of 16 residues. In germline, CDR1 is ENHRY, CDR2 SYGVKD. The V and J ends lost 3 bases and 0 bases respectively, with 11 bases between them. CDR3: CAISDPGLPNTGELFF. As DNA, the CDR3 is TGTGCCATCAGTGATCCGGGCCTACCGAACACCGGGGAGCTGTTTTTT.

The CDR3 DNA reads TGTGCCAGCAGCCGGGACAGGGGGCAGGCAGATATGCCGTATTTT. This translates into CASSRDRGQADMPYF. This rearrangement joins TRBV7-2 to TRBJ2-3; 12 bases align to TRBD1. CDR1 and CDR2 (germline): SGHTA, FQGNSA. V was clipped by 5 bases and J by 14 bases; unmatched bases: 14. This CDR3 is 15 amino acids long. The full variable domain, with the rest looked up from reference TRBV7-2 and TRBJ2-3, is GAGVSQSPSNKVTEKGKDVELRCDPISGHTALYWYRQSLGQGLEFLIYFQGNSAPDKSGLPSDRFSAERTGGSVSTLTIQRTQQEDSAVYLCASSRDRGQADMPYFGPGTRLTVL.

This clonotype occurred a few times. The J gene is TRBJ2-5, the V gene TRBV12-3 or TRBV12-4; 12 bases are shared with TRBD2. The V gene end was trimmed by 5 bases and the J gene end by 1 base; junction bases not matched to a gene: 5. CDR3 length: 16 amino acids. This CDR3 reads CASSQRTSGAQETQYF. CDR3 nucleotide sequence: TGTGCCAGCAGTCAAAGGACTAGCGGGGCCCAAGAGACCCAGTACTTC.

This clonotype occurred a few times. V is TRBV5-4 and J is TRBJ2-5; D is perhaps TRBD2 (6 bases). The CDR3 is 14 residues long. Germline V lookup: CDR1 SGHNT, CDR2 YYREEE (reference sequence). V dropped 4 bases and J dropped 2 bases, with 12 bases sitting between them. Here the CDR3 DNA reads TGTGCCAGCAGCGCGGGACTTGATCAAGAGACCCAGTACTTC. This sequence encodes CASSAGLDQETQYF.

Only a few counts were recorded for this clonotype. CDR3 loop: CASTNNRLYTDTQYF. In nucleotides, the CDR3 is TGTGCCAGCACAAACAACCGGCTTTACACAGATACGCAGTATTTT. The V call is TRBV12-3 or TRBV12-4, the J call TRBJ2-3; no clear D. Between the trimmed V and J ends, which lost 7 bases and 2 bases, there was a span of 16 bases. The CDR3 is 15 amino acids.

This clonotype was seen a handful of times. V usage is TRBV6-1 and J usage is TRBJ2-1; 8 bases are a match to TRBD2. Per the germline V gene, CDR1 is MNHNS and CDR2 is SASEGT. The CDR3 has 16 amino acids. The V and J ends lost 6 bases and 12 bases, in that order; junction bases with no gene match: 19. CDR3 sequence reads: CASSSGVAGKYSVQFF. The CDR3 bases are TGTGCCAGCAGCTCGGGGGTAGCGGGAAAATACTCTGTGCAGTTCTTC.

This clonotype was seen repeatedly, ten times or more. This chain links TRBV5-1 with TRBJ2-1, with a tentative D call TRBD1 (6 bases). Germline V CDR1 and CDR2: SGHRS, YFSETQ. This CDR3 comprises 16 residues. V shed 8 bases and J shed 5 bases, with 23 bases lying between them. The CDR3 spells CASYIQGYSRDNEQFF. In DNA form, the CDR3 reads TGCGCCAGTTACATACAGGGCTACTCGCGCGACAATGAGCAGTTCTTC.

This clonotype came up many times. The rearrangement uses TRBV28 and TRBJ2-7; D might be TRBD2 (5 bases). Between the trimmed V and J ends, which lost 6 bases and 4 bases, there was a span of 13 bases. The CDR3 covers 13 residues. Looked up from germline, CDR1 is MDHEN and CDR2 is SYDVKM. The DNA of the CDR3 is TGTGCCAGCAGCCTCGGTGGGGAGTACGAGCAGTACTTC. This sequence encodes CASSLGGEYEQYF.

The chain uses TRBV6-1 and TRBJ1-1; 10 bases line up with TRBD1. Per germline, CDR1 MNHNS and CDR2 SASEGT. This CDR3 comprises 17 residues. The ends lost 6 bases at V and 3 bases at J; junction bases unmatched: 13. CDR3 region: CASRKTGGDLIDTEAFF. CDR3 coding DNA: TGTGCCAGCAGGAAGACAGGGGGCGACCTTATTGACACTGAAGCTTTCTTT.

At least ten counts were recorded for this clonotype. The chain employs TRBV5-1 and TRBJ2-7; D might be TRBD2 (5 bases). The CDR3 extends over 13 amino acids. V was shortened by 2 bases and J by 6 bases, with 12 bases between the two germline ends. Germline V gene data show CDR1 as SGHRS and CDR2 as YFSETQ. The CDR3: CASSFFRGSEQYF. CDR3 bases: TGCGCCAGCAGCTTCTTTCGGGGTTCCGAGCAGTACTTC.

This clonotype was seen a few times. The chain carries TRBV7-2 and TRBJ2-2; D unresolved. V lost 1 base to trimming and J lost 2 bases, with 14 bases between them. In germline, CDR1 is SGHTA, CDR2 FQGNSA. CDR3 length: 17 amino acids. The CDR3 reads CASSLVVRSTNTGELFF. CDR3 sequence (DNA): TGTGCCAGCAGCTTAGTCGTTCGGAGTACCAACACCGGGGAGCTGTTTTTT.

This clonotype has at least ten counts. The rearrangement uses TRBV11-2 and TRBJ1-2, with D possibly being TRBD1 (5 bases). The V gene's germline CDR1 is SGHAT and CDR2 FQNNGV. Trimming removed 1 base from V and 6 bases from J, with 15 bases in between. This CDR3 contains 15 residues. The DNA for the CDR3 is TGTGCCAGCAGCTTAGGGGGGGAGAGTTGGGATGGCTACACCTTC. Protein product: CASSLGGESWDGYTF.

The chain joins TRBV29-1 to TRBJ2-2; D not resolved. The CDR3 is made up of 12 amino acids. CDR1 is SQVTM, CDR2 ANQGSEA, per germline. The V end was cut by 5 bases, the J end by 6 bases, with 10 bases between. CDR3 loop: CSVSYGSGELFF. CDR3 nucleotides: TGCAGCGTTTCCTACGGGTCCGGGGAGCTGTTTTTT.

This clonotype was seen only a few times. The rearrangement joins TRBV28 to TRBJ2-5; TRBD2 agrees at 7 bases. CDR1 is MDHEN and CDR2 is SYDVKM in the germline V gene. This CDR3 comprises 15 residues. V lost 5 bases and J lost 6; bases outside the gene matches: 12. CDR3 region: CASSPPRVSGQTQYF. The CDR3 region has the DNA TGTGCCAGCAGTCCTCCTCGGGTTAGCGGGCAGACCCAGTACTTC.

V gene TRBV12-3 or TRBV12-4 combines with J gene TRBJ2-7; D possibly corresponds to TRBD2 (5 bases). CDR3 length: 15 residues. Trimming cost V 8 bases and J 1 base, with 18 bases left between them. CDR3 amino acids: CASRPGVLGSYEQYF. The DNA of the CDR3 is TGTGCCAGCCGGCCCGGGGTCTTAGGGTCCTACGAGCAGTACTTC.

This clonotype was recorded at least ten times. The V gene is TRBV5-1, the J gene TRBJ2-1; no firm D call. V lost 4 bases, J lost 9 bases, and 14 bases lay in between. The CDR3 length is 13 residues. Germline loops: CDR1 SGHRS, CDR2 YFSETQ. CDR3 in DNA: TGCGCCAGCAGCGAAAAAAAGACTGGTGAGCAGTTCTTC. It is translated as CASSEKKTGEQFF.

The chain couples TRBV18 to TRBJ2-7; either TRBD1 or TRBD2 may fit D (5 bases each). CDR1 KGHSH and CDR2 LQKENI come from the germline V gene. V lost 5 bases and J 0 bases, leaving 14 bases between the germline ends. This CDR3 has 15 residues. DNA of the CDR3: TGTGCCAGCTCAAAGACCGGGACCGACTCCTACGAGCAGTACTTC. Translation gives CASSKTGTDSYEQYF.

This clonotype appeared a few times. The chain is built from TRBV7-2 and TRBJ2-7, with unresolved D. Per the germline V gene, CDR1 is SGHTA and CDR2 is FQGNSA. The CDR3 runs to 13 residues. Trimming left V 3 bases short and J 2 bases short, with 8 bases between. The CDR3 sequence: CASSFHRTYEQYF. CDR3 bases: TGTGCCAGCAGCTTTCACAGAACCTACGAGCAGTACTTC.

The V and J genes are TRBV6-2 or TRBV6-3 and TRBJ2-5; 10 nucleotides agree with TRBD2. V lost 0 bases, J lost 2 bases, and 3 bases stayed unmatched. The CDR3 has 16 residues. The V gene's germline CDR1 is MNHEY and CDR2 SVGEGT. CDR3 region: CASSYSGLAAQETQYF. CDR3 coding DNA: TGTGCCAGCAGTTACTCAGGACTAGCGGCACAAGAGACCCAGTACTTC.

The CDR3: CASSLSGAAQETQYF. CDR3 sequence (DNA): TGTGCCAGCAGCTTGAGTGGAGCGGCCCAAGAGACCCAGTACTTC. This sequence joins TRBV7-2 and TRBJ2-5; possible D gene TRBD2, 5 bases. V lost 3 bases, J lost 1 base, and 12 bases lay in between. Germline V gene lookup returns CDR1 SGHTA and CDR2 FQGNSA. The CDR3 has 15 residues.

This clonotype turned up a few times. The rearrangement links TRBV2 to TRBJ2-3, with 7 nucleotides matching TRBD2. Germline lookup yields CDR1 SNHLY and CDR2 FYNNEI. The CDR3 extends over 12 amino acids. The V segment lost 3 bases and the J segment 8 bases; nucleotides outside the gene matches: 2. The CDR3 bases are TGTGCCAGCAGTGAGACTAGCCGTACGCAGTATTTT. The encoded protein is CASSETSRTQYF.

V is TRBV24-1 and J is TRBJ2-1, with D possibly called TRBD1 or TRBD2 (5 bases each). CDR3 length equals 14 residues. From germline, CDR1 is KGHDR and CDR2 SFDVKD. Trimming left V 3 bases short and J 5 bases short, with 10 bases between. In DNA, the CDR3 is TGTGCCACCAGTGATGCAGGGAGAGACAATGAGCAGTTCTTC. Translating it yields CATSDAGRDNEQFF.